These 2 T cell receptor beta chains originate from one sample sequenced in a study of T cells in narcolepsy. Sequencing used immunoSEQ multiplex PCR; TCRdb keeps in-frame clones, though not all of them. The data show about 30,000 clones, roughly four fifths seen once. The sample comprised CD45RA- memory CD4+ T cells from PBMCs. All receptors derive from a human donor with narcolepsy.

This chain links TRBV7-8 with TRBJ1-5, with 9 positions matching TRBD1. This CDR3 is 15 amino acids long. J was trimmed by 2 bases and V by 4 bases; bases with no gene match: 3. Germline V gives CDR1 SGHVS, CDR2 FQNEAQ. The CDR3 loop reads CASSSTGGGNQPQHF. CDR3 in DNA: TGTGCCAGCAGCTCGACAGGGGGAGGCAATCAGCCCCAGCATTTT.

The gene calls are TRBV9 and TRBJ2-7; 9 bases fit TRBD1. This CDR3 is 14 amino acids long. Germline lookup yields CDR1 SGDLS and CDR2 YYNGEE. The V segment lost 4 bases and the J segment 5 bases; nucleotides outside the gene matches: 7. The CDR3, as DNA: TGTGCCAGCAGCCGAACGGGACAGGGCCACGAGCAGTACTTC. Translated, it gives CASSRTGQGHEQYF.